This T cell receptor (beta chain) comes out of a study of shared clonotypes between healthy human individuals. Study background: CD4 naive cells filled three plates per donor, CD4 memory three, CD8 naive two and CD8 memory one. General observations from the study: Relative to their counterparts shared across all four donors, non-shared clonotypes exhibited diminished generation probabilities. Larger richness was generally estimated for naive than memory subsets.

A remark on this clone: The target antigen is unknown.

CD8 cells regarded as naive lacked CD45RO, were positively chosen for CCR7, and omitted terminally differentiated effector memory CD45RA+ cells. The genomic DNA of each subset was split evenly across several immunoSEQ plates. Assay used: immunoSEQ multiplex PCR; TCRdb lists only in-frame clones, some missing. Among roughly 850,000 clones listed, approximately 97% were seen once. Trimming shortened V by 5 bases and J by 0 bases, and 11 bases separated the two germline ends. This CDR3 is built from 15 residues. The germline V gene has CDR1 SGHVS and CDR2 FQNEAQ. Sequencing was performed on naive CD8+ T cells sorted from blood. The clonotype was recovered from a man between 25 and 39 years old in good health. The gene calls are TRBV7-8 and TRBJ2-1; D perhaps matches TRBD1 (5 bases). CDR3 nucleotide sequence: TGTGCCAGCAGCCCCGACAGTAGCTCCTACAATGAGCAGTTCTTC. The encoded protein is CASSPDSSSYNEQFF.